These T cell receptor beta chains were read from a single sample in a study of T cell responses to AZD1222 COVID-19 vaccine. Generated by immunoSEQ multiplex PCR, the TCRdb table keeps only in-frame clones and is missing some. The sample gives approximately 100,000 clones, approximately 90% of which show up once; roughly 2.5% is in the top ten. The material sequenced was peripheral blood, taken 28 days after the second AZD1222 dose. These TCRs come from an adult who received the AZD1222 COVID-19 vaccine. The CDR3 runs from the conserved cysteine through the conserved F or W. Each record gives: J gene, V gene, clone size, D gene, CDR3 protein, CDR3 DNA. The D gene is left open where the match is weak. The size of a clone is reported for some rows only, either as once, few or many, or as a class for expanded clones.

J: TRBJ2-1; V: TRBV6-2/TRBV6-3; size: .; D: .; CDR3: CASSWSTEDYNEQFF; DNA: TGTGCCAGCAGTTGGTCCACCGAGGACTACAATGAGCAGTTCTTC
J: TRBJ2-5; V: TRBV29-1; size: .; D: TRBD2; CDR3: CSVEDPGTSELRETQYF; DNA: TGCAGCGTTGAAGACCCCGGGACTAGCGAACTCCGAGAGACCCAGTACTTC
J: TRBJ1-5; V: TRBV6-5; size: once; D: .; CDR3: CASSFGLSNQPQHF; DNA: TGTGCCAGCAGTTTTGGACTAAGCAATCAGCCCCAGCATTTT
J: TRBJ2-2; V: TRBV14; size: .; D: .; CDR3: CASSRNPMVSTGELFF; DNA: TGTGCCAGCAGCCGCAACCCTATGGTGTCGACCGGGGAGCTGTTTTTT
J: TRBJ1-2; V: TRBV28; size: .; D: .; CDR3: CASSPISGAYYGYTF; DNA: TGTGCCAGCAGTCCAATTTCTGGCGCCTACTATGGCTACACCTTC
J: TRBJ1-5; V: TRBV12-5; size: .; D: TRBD1; CDR3: CASGLPLNRGTSNQPQHF; DNA: TGTGCTAGTGGTTTGCCCCTAAACAGGGGTACGAGCAATCAGCCCCAGCATTTT
J: TRBJ2-1; V: TRBV9; size: .; D: TRBD1; CDR3: CASSRAYQGASSYNEQFF; DNA: TGTGCCAGCAGCAGAGCCTACCAGGGGGCGAGCTCCTACAATGAGCAGTTCTTC
J: TRBJ1-6; V: TRBV7-2; size: .; D: .; CDR3: CASSPWRGNKGPPLHF; DNA: TGTGCCAGCAGTCCTTGGAGGGGAAATAAGGGACCACCCCTCCACTTT
J: TRBJ1-2; V: TRBV7-8; size: .; D: .; CDR3: CASTETRSSYGYTF; DNA: TGTGCCAGCACCGAGACAAGAAGTAGCTATGGCTACACCTTC
J: TRBJ1-1; V: TRBV5-1; size: .; D: TRBD1; CDR3: CASRQGAGNTEAFF; DNA: TGCGCCAGCAGACAGGGGGCTGGAAACACTGAAGCTTTCTTT
J: TRBJ1-5; V: TRBV30; size: .; D: TRBD1; CDR3: CAGDRGRNQPQHF; DNA: TGTGCCGGGGACAGGGGTCGGAATCAGCCCCAGCATTTT
J: TRBJ2-3; V: TRBV5-1; size: .; D: TRBD1; CDR3: CASSLANRGRLTDTQYF; DNA: TGCGCCAGCAGCTTGGCCAACAGGGGGCGCCTCACAGATACGCAGTATTTT
J: TRBJ2-7; V: TRBV12-3/TRBV12-4; size: .; D: .; CDR3: CASSLATTYEQYF; DNA: TGTGCCAGCAGTTTGGCTACTACCTACGAGCAGTACTTC
J: TRBJ1-5; V: TRBV2; size: .; D: TRBD1; CDR3: CASLADRGGNQPQHF; DNA: TGTGCCAGTCTTGCGGACAGGGGTGGCAATCAGCCCCAGCATTTT
J: TRBJ2-3; V: TRBV6-1; size: .; D: TRBD2; CDR3: CASSERLAGADTQYF; DNA: TGTGCCAGCAGTGAAAGGCTAGCGGGAGCTGATACGCAGTATTTT
J: TRBJ1-4; V: TRBV9; size: .; D: .; CDR3: CASSPRLGEKLFF; DNA: TGTGCCAGCAGCCCTCGGTTGGGTGAAAAACTGTTTTTT
J: TRBJ1-3; V: TRBV5-1; size: .; D: .; CDR3: CATFSSGTSLLRGNTIYF; DNA: TGCGCCACCTTCTCGTCCGGGACATCCCTCCTGCGGGGAAACACCATATATTTT
J: TRBJ2-1; V: TRBV4-2; size: medium-sized; D: .; CDR3: CASSETDMSDEQFF; DNA: TGTGCCAGCAGCGAAACCGATATGTCAGATGAGCAGTTCTTC
J: TRBJ2-3; V: TRBV27; size: .; D: TRBD1; CDR3: CASTGTGSTDTQYF; DNA: TGTGCCAGCACCGGGACAGGAAGCACAGATACGCAGTATTTT
J: TRBJ2-4; V: TRBV14; size: few; D: TRBD1; CDR3: CASSQGPGQRSKNIQYF; DNA: TGTGCCAGCAGCCAAGGTCCGGGACAGAGGTCCAAAAACATTCAGTACTTC
J: TRBJ1-5; V: TRBV7-9; size: .; D: .; CDR3: CASSLSNQPQHF; DNA: TGTGCCAGCAGTCTTAGCAATCAGCCCCAGCATTTT
J: TRBJ2-3; V: TRBV7-7; size: .; D: TRBD2; CDR3: CASSSSLAGVDTQYF; DNA: TGTGCTAGCAGCTCCTCCTTAGCGGGAGTAGATACGCAGTATTTT
J: TRBJ2-7; V: TRBV7-9; size: once; D: .; CDR3: CASSLVPGHYEQYF; DNA: TGTGCCAGCAGCTTAGTTCCGGGACACTACGAGCAGTACTTC
J: TRBJ2-1; V: TRBV28; size: .; D: TRBD2; CDR3: CASTYPGRGYNEQFF; DNA: TGTGCCAGCACTTACCCCGGGAGGGGCTACAATGAGCAGTTCTTC
J: TRBJ1-5; V: TRBV5-1; size: .; D: .; CDR3: CASSLGYSANQPQHF; DNA: TGCGCCAGCAGCTTGGGCTACAGTGCTAATCAGCCCCAGCATTTT
J: TRBJ1-6; V: TRBV28; size: .; D: .; CDR3: CASSFFDRRGFNSPLHF; DNA: TGTGCCAGCAGTTTTTTCGACCGGAGGGGTTTCAATTCACCCCTCCACTTT
J: TRBJ1-5; V: TRBV19; size: .; D: TRBD1; CDR3: CASSQSGQGFPPINQPQHF; DNA: TGTGCCAGTAGTCAATCGGGACAGGGGTTCCCTCCCATCAATCAGCCCCAGCATTTT
J: TRBJ1-2; V: TRBV11-2; size: .; D: TRBD1; CDR3: CASSSGQGYGYTF; DNA: TGTGCCAGCAGCTCGGGACAGGGGTATGGCTACACCTTC
J: TRBJ1-1; V: TRBV9; size: .; D: .; CDR3: CASSVGGRVNTEAFF; DNA: TGTGCCAGCAGCGTAGGTGGCAGGGTGAACACTGAAGCTTTCTTT
J: TRBJ1-3; V: TRBV5-1; size: .; D: .; CDR3: CASSFSTRADAPHSGNTIYF; DNA: TGCGCCAGCAGCTTCTCAACCCGGGCCGATGCCCCTCACTCTGGAAACACCATATATTTT
J: TRBJ2-7; V: TRBV7-2; size: .; D: TRBD2; CDR3: CASSLGLAGGQYEQYF; DNA: TGTGCCAGCAGCTTAGGTCTAGCGGGAGGTCAATACGAGCAGTACTTC
J: TRBJ2-7; V: TRBV6-5; size: .; D: TRBD2; CDR3: CASRPTSPEVHEQYF; DNA: TGTGCCAGCAGGCCGACTAGCCCGGAGGTCCACGAGCAGTACTTC
J: TRBJ2-1; V: TRBV4-1; size: .; D: .; CDR3: CASSQDTISSYNEQFF; DNA: TGCGCCAGCAGCCAAGATACTATCAGCTCCTACAATGAGCAGTTCTTC
J: TRBJ1-2; V: TRBV25-1; size: .; D: TRBD1; CDR3: CASSENRGGSYGYTF; DNA: TGTGCCAGCAGTGAGAACAGGGGAGGCAGCTATGGCTACACCTTC
J: TRBJ2-1; V: TRBV4-1; size: .; D: TRBD2; CDR3: CASSQGTSGSRNNEQFF; DNA: TGCGCCAGCAGCCAGGGAACTAGCGGGAGTAGAAACAATGAGCAGTTCTTC
J: TRBJ2-2; V: TRBV20-1; size: .; D: .; CDR3: CSARVPGELFF; DNA: TGCAGTGCTAGGGTTCCCGGGGAGCTGTTTTTT
J: TRBJ2-7; V: TRBV11-2; size: .; D: .; CDR3: CASSLDRYRDRATGQYF; DNA: TGTGCCAGCAGCTTAGATCGGTACCGGGACCGGGCGACGGGGCAGTACTTC
J: TRBJ1-5; V: TRBV12-3/TRBV12-4; size: once; D: .; CDR3: CASRKQGSQPQHF; DNA: TGTGCCAGCAGGAAACAGGGATCTCAGCCCCAGCATTTT
J: TRBJ2-2; V: TRBV2; size: .; D: .; CDR3: CASSRTAGELFF; DNA: TGTGCCAGCAGTCGGACGGCCGGGGAGCTGTTTTTT
J: TRBJ1-2; V: TRBV29-1; size: .; D: TRBD1; CDR3: CSVEMGQDNYGYTF; DNA: TGCAGCGTTGAAATGGGACAGGATAACTATGGCTACACCTTC
J: TRBJ1-2; V: TRBV10-3; size: .; D: .; CDR3: CAIIRSDTLGSRGYTF; DNA: TGTGCCATCATCAGATCGGACACTCTGGGCTCTCGTGGCTACACCTTC
J: TRBJ1-2; V: TRBV7-9; size: .; D: .; CDR3: CASSYSGGNYGYTF; DNA: TGTGCCAGCAGCTATAGCGGGGGTAATTATGGCTACACCTTC
J: TRBJ1-1; V: TRBV5-1; size: .; D: .; CDR3: CASSLGGTSTLNTEAFF; DNA: TGCGCCAGCAGCTTGGGTGGGACCTCGACCTTGAACACTGAAGCTTTCTTT
J: TRBJ1-1; V: TRBV5-1; size: .; D: .; CDR3: CASSLDGFTEAFF; DNA: TGCGCCAGCAGCTTGGATGGTTTCACTGAAGCTTTCTTT